This TCR beta chain was identified during a study of blood T cell repertoires in COVID-19. Produced via immunoSEQ multiplex PCR; TCRdb's table is partial and in-frame only. The sample yields 200,000 or so clones, roughly 90% seen once. V was trimmed by 1 base and J by 6 bases, leaving 12 bases between them. CDR3 size: 14 residues. Germline CDR1 reads SGHVS; CDR2 reads FQNEAQ. This TCR came from a woman aged 40 to 55 with acute COVID-19. The source material was PBMCs or T cells enriched from blood (not recorded which). The chain joins TRBV7-8 to TRBJ1-1; D ambiguous. The CDR3 sequence: CASSLGQEDAEAFF. For the CDR3, the DNA is TGTGCCAGCAGCTTAGGGCAGGAGGACGCTGAAGCTTTCTTT.